These 6 T cell receptor beta chains were all obtained from the same sample, sequenced in a study of shared clonotypes between healthy human individuals. The data were produced by immunoSEQ multiplex PCR, yet TCRdb's version contains in-frame clones alone and is incomplete. The top ten hold 0.85% to 1.3% of the sample, which has 2 million to 2.5 million clones, just under 95% seen once. Positively selected for CCR7, the CD45RO-negative cells used as naive CD8 cells excluded terminally differentiated effector memory CD45RA+ cells. The sample was naive CD8+ T cells sorted from blood. The receptors were sampled from a man aged 18-30 years in good health.

This clone is a singleton in its sample. The chain links TRBV19 to TRBJ1-4; the D is unclear. Germline CDR1 reads LNHDA; CDR2 reads SQIVND (reference sequence). There are 17 residues in the CDR3. V lost 0 bases and J 8 bases, leaving 19 bases between the germline ends. CDR3 in amino acids: CASSIDLETSLGEKLFF. The CDR3, as DNA: TGTGCCAGTAGTATAGATCTCGAGACATCCCTAGGGGAAAAACTGTTTTTT.

A remark on this clone: Other DNA sequences in the sample encode the same CDR3. The rearrangement joins TRBV6-5 to TRBJ1-1; D is unresolved. The CDR3 has 13 amino acids. Germline assignment: CDR1 MNHEY and CDR2 SVGAGI. Trimming shortened V by 0 bases and J by 4 bases, and 6 bases separated the two germline ends. CDR3 in DNA: TGTGCCAGCAGTTACTCGATTGGCACTGAAGCTTTCTTT. It is translated as CASSYSIGTEAFF.

This clone was observed once. The rearrangement joins TRBV15 to TRBJ2-7; D is ambiguous. V lost 1 base and J lost 6, with 25 bases in between. This CDR3 contains 18 residues. Germline loops: CDR1 LNHNV, CDR2 YYDKDF (reference sequence). For the CDR3, the DNA is TGTGCCACCAGCAGAGCCGCGAAAAATAGCAGTCAGAAGGCCGAGCAGTACTTC. Residues: CATSRAAKNSSQKAEQYF.

The chain joins TRBV10-2 to TRBJ2-1; D is perhaps TRBD2 (5 bases). This CDR3 has 16 residues. Germline assignment: CDR1 WSHSY and CDR2 SAAADI. Trimming cost V 2 bases and J 9 bases, with 20 bases left between them. The CDR3: CASSELAGGSYGEQFF. The CDR3, as DNA: TGCGCCAGCAGTGAGCTGGCTGGCGGGTCCTACGGTGAGCAGTTCTTC.

The chain employs TRBV7-9 and TRBJ2-7, with TRBD2 identical over 8 bases. The germline V gene has CDR1 SEHNR and CDR2 FQNEAQ (reference sequence). J lost 5 bases, V lost 4 bases, and 13 bases had no gene match. This CDR3 has 16 residues. CDR3 sequence (DNA): TGTGCCAGCAGCTCCAGTGACTCGGGAGGGTCTCACGAGCAGTACTTC. Translated, it gives CASSSSDSGGSHEQYF.

This clone was recorded once. The genes are TRBV27 and TRBJ2-7; 11 positions agree with TRBD1. This CDR3 spans 12 amino acids. CDR1 is MNHEY, CDR2 SMNVEV, per germline (reference sequence). V shed 8 bases and J 4 bases; nucleotides not matched to a gene: 1. The CDR3 nucleotides read TGTGCCAGCGGGGACAGGGGGTACGAGCAGTACTTC. Protein: CASGDRGYEQYF.